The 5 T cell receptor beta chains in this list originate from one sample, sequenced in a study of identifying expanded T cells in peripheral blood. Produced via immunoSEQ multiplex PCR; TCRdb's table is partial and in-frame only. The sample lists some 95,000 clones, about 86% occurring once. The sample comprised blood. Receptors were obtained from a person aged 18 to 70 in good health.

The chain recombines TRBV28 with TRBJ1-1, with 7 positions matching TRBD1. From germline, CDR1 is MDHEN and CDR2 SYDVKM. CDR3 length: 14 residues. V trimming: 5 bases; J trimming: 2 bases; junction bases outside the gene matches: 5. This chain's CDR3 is CASSNRGPNTEAFF. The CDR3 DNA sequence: TGTGCCAGCAGTAACAGGGGTCCCAACACTGAAGCTTTCTTT.

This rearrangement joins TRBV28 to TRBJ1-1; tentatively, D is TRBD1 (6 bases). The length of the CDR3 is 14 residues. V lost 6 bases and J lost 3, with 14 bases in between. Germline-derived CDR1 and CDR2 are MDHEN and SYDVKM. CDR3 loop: CASSSPGTYTEAFF. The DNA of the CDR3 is TGTGCCAGCAGCTCTCCGGGGACATACACTGAAGCTTTCTTT.

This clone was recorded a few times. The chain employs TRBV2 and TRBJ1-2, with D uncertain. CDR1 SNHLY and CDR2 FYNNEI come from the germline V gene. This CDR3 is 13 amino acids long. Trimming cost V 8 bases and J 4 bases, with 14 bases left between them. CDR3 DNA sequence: TGTGCCAGCCAGGCAGATCGAGCCTATGGCTACACCTTC. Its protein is CASQADRAYGYTF.

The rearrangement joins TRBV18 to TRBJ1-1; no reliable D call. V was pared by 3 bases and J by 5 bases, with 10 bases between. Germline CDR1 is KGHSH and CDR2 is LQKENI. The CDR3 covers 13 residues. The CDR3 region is CASSPVEQTEAFF. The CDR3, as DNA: TGTGCCAGCTCACCGGTAGAACAAACTGAAGCTTTCTTT.

For the CDR3, the DNA is TGTGCCAGCAGGACCGGACAGAACTATGGCTACACCTTC. This codes for CASRTGQNYGYTF. This chain joins TRBV6-1 and TRBJ1-2; D perhaps matches TRBD1 (6 bases). The CDR3 loop spans 13 amino acids. V shed 6 bases and J shed 2 bases, with 10 bases lying between them. The germline V gene has CDR1 MNHNS and CDR2 SASEGT.